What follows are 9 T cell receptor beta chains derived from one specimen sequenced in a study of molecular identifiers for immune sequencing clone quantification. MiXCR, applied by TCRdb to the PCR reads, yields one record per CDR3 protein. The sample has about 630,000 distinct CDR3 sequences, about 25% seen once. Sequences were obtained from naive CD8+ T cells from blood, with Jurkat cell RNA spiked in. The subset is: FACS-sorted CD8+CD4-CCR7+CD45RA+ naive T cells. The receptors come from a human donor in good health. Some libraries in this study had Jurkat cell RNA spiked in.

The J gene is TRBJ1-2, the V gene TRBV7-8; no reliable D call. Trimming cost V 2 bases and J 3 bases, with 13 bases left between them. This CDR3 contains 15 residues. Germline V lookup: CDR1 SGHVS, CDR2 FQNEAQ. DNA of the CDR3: TGTGCCAGCAGCTTAATCCGTCGACGGGACTATGGCTACACCTTC. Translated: CASSLIRRRDYGYTF.

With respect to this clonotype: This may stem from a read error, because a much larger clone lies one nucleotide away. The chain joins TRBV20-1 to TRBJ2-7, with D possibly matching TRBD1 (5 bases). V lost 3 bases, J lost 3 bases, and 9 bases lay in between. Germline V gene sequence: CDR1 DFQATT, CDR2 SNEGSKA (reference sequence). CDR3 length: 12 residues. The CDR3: CSARVTVYEQYF. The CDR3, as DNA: TGCAGTGCTAGGGTGACAGTCTACGAGCAGTACTTC.

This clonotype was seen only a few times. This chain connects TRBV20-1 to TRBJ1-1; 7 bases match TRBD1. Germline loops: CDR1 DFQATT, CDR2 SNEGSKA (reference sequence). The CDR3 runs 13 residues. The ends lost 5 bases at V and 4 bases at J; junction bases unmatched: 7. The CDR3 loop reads CSAVQGMGTEAFF. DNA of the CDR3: TGCAGTGCTGTACAGGGGATGGGCACTGAAGCTTTCTTT.

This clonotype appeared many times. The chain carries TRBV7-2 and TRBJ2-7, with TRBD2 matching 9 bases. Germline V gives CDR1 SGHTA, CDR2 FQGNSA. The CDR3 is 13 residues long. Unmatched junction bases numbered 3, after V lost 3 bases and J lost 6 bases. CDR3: CASSLTSGSEQYF. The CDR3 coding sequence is TGTGCCAGCAGCTTGACTAGCGGCAGCGAGCAGTACTTC.

The CDR3 loop reads CASSSALAGGPVYEQYF. The CDR3 DNA is TGTGCCAGCAGTTCCGCACTAGCGGGAGGGCCGGTCTACGAGCAGTACTTC. V is TRBV27 and J is TRBJ2-7; 13 bases are a match to TRBD2. V dropped 4 bases and J dropped 3; count of bases not matched to a gene: 9. Germline values: CDR1 MNHEY, CDR2 SMNVEV (reference sequence). The CDR3 length is 17 residues.

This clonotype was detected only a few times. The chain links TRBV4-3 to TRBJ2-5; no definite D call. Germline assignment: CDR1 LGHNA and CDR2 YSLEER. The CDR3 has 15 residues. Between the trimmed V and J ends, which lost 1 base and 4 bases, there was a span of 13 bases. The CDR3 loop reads CASSQGMSGSETQYF. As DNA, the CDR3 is TGCGCCAGCAGCCAAGGGATGAGTGGGTCAGAGACCCAGTACTTC.

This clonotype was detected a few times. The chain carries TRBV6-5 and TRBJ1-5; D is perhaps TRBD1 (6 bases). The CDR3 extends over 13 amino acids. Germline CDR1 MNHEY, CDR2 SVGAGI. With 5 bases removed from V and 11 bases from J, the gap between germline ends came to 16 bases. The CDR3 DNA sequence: TGTGCCAGCAGTGTGACAACAGGGACGGCCCAGCATTTT. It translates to CASSVTTGTAQHF.

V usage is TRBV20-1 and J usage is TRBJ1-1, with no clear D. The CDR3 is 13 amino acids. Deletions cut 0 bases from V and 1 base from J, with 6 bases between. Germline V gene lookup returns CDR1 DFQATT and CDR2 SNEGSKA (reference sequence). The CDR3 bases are TGCAGTGCTAGAGATCTGGAGAACACTGAAGCTTTCTTT. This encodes CSARDLENTEAFF.

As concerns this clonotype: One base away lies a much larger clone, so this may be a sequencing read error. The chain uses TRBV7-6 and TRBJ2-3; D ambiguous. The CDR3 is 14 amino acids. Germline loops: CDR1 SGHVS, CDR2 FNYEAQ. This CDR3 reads CVSSPEVLTDTQYF. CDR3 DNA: TGTGTCAGCAGCCCAGAGGTCCTCACAGATACGCAGTATTTT.